This entry lists 28 T cell receptor beta chains sequenced from one sample in a study of T cells in Graves' hyperthyroidism and ophthalmopathy. Amplified TCR beta CDR3 regions derived from RNA transcripts. The TCR CDR3 first-round RT-PCR relied on the HTBI primer set. TCRdb fed the multiplex PCR reads into MiXCR, producing one record per CDR3 protein. This sample has fewer than 900,000 distinct CDR3 sequences, with 18% found just once. Sequenced material: blood. All receptors derive from a woman aged 50 to 65 with Graves' hyperthyroidism that later progressed to Graves' ophthalmopathy.

This clonotype was detected many times. The chain joins TRBV11-3 to TRBJ2-3, with D perhaps matching TRBD1 or TRBD2 (5 bases each). The CDR3 sequence is 16 residues long. The germline V gene has CDR1 SGHNT and CDR2 YENEEA. Trimming cost V 5 bases and J 3 bases, with 18 bases left between them. This CDR3 reads CASSPGPPGETDTQYF. DNA of the CDR3: TGTGCCAGCAGCCCGGGACCCCCGGGTGAGACAGATACGCAGTATTTT.

Ten or more counts support this clonotype. The chain is built from TRBV6-1 and TRBJ1-2, with D possibly being TRBD1 (6 bases). V lost 6 bases and J 8 bases, leaving 19 bases between the germline ends. Germline loops: CDR1 MNHNS, CDR2 SASEGT. The CDR3 covers 14 residues. CDR3: CASRGKNRVGGYTF. In DNA form, the CDR3 reads TGTGCCAGCAGGGGGAAAAACAGGGTTGGAGGCTACACCTTC.

The table lists this clonotype with a few counts. This sequence joins TRBV5-1 and TRBJ1-3; D is perhaps TRBD1 (5 bases). The V and J ends lost 1 base and 0 bases respectively, with 14 bases between them. CDR1 is SGHRS, CDR2 YFSETQ, per germline. The CDR3 totals 17 residues. The CDR3 bases are TGCGCCAGCAGCTTGAAGGTAATGGACAACTCTGGAAACACCATATATTTT. The encoded protein is CASSLKVMDNSGNTIYF. Looking up the rest from reference TRBV5-1 and TRBJ1-3 gives the full variable domain: KAGVTQTPRYLIKTRGQQVTLSCSPISGHRSVSWYQQTPGQGLQFLFEYFSETQRNKGNFPGRFSGRQFSNSRSEMNVSTLELGDSALYLCASSLKVMDNSGNTIYFGEGSWLTVV.

The sample holds many counts of this clonotype. The chain combines TRBV3-1 with TRBJ1-5, with TRBD1 matching 7 bases. CDR1 is LGHDT, CDR2 YNNKEL, per germline (reference sequence). Trimming removed 3 bases from V and 6 bases from J; junction bases left unmatched: 5. There are 14 residues in the CDR3. CDR3 coding DNA: TGTGCCAGCAGCCAGACAGGGAACGGTCAGCCCCAGCATTTT. Its protein is CASSQTGNGQPQHF.

CDR3 protein: CASSLDRTVNYGYTF. The CDR3 DNA is TGTGCCAGCAGCTTAGACCGGACGGTTAACTATGGCTACACCTTC. The chain carries TRBV7-9 and TRBJ1-2; D is ambiguous. Germline V gene data show CDR1 as SEHNR and CDR2 as FQNEAQ (reference sequence). Trimming pared 1 base from V and 1 base from J, leaving 10 bases between. This CDR3 has 15 amino acids.

This clonotype was seen at least ten times. This sequence joins TRBV5-1 and TRBJ2-3; 7 bases match TRBD2. The J segment lost 2 bases and the V segment lost 2 bases, leaving 5 bases of the junction unmatched. CDR1 SGHRS and CDR2 YFSETQ come from the germline V gene. The length of the CDR3 is 15 residues. CDR3 in DNA: TGCGCCAGCAGCTTAAGAGCGGGGCCCACAGATACGCAGTATTTT. It specifies CASSLRAGPTDTQYF.

The sample holds many counts of this clonotype. This chain joins TRBV5-1 and TRBJ1-1, with unresolved D. Germline lookup yields CDR1 SGHRS and CDR2 YFSETQ. The CDR3 has 15 residues. Deletions cut 1 base from V and 1 base from J, with 11 bases between. The CDR3 here is CASSLTGKTNTEAFF. Here the CDR3 DNA reads TGCGCCAGCAGCTTGACGGGCAAAACGAACACTGAAGCTTTCTTT.

The chain combines TRBV6-1 with TRBJ1-2; D gene uncertain. Germline CDR1 MNHNS, CDR2 SASEGT. The CDR3 contains 10 residues. V dropped 10 bases and J dropped 7 bases, with 10 bases sitting between them. CDR3: CATTEGGYTF. The CDR3 DNA follows: TGTGCCACCACGGAGGGTGGCTACACCTTC.

This clonotype was observed at least ten times. The V and J genes are TRBV30 and TRBJ2-1; possible D gene TRBD2, 5 bases. The CDR3 runs to 12 residues. V was clipped by 0 bases and J by 12 bases, with 12 bases between them. Germline-derived CDR1 and CDR2 are GTSNPN and SVGIG (reference sequence). The DNA for the CDR3 is TGTGCCTGGAGTGTTGGACGGGGATGGCAGTTCTTC. Protein product: CAWSVGRGWQFF.

A few counts support this clonotype. Here the CDR3 reads CSVGGYGYTF. The CDR3 DNA sequence: TGCAGCGTTGGAGGATATGGCTACACCTTC. The chain couples TRBV29-1 to TRBJ1-2; D gene unclear. Germline CDR1 is SQVTM and CDR2 is ANQGSEA. V lost 4 bases to trimming and J lost 5 bases, with 5 bases between them. This CDR3 comprises 10 residues.

The sample holds many counts of this clonotype. The V gene is TRBV20-1, the J gene TRBJ2-1; D is unresolved. The CDR3 runs to 13 residues. Germline CDR1 is DFQATT and CDR2 is SNEGSKA (reference sequence). Trimming cost V 0 bases and J 6 bases, with 9 bases left between them. CDR3 loop: CSARDELPNEQFF. Here the CDR3 DNA reads TGCAGTGCTAGAGATGAACTCCCCAATGAGCAGTTCTTC.

This clonotype showed up just a few times. This CDR3 is CASSPIGLYNEQFF. The CDR3 DNA is TGTGCCAGCAGCCCCATCGGACTTTACAATGAGCAGTTCTTC. This chain uses TRBV7-9 with TRBJ2-1, with D possibly being TRBD2 (5 bases). The CDR3 runs to 14 residues. Germline values: CDR1 SEHNR, CDR2 FQNEAQ (reference sequence). Trimming removed 5 bases at V and 4 bases at J, with 12 bases between.

This clonotype was recorded many times. The J gene is TRBJ2-7, the V gene TRBV12-3 or TRBV12-4; either TRBD1 or TRBD2 may supply D (5 bases each). This CDR3 contains 14 residues. V lost 1 base and J 2 bases, leaving 9 bases between the germline ends. CDR3 amino acids: CASSLGGDPYEQYF. For the CDR3, the DNA is TGTGCCAGCAGTTTAGGAGGGGACCCCTACGAGCAGTACTTC.

This clonotype was found many times. The rearrangement uses TRBV7-2 and TRBJ2-1, with D possibly matching TRBD1 (5 bases). The V end lost 4 bases, the J end lost 0 bases, and 7 bases lay between the germline ends. CDR3 length: 14 residues. From germline, CDR1 is SGHTA and CDR2 FQGNSA. The CDR3 loop is CASSSDISYNEQFF. The CDR3 bases are TGTGCCAGCAGCTCGGACATCTCCTACAATGAGCAGTTCTTC.

The chain joins TRBV18 to TRBJ1-6; 10 bases match TRBD1. There are 17 residues in the CDR3. Germline values: CDR1 KGHSH, CDR2 LQKENI. V lost 3 bases, J lost 7 bases, and 9 bases stayed unmatched. The CDR3 nucleotides are TGTGCCAGCTCACCCGCACGTCCGGGACAGGGGAATTCACCCCTCCACTTT. Translation gives CASSPARPGQGNSPLHF.

The chain combines TRBV19 with TRBJ1-2; no firm D call. V was cut by 3 bases and J by 8 bases, with 10 bases left in between. CDR1 is LNHDA, CDR2 SQIVND, per germline (reference sequence). The CDR3 covers 12 residues. CDR3: CASSIVGRGYTF. CDR3 bases: TGTGCCAGTAGTATCGTCGGCCGGGGCTACACCTTC.

This clonotype was found a few times. This chain links TRBV7-9 with TRBJ2-1; D tentatively reads TRBD1 or TRBD2 (5 bases each). The length of the CDR3 is 18 residues. Trimming left V 5 bases short and J 1 base short, with 21 bases between. The germline V gene has CDR1 SEHNR and CDR2 FQNEAQ (reference sequence). In DNA form, the CDR3 reads TGTGCCAGCAGCATGGGGTCTGGTGGGGGTATGTCCTACAATGAGCAGTTCTTC. This translates into CASSMGSGGGMSYNEQFF.

The rearrangement joins TRBV4-1 to TRBJ1-4; possible D gene TRBD1, 6 bases. Trimming took 3 bases from V and 6 from J, leaving 11 bases between them. The length of the CDR3 is 14 residues. CDR1 and CDR2 from the germline V gene are MGHRA and YSYEKL. The CDR3 loop reads CASSQTPGDEKLFF. The CDR3 bases are TGCGCCAGCAGCCAGACGCCAGGGGATGAAAAACTGTTTTTT.

This clonotype was seen at least ten times. J is TRBJ2-1 and V is TRBV20-1, with 10 bases fitting TRBD1. Germline lookup yields CDR1 DFQATT and CDR2 SNEGSKA (reference sequence). V lost 0 bases and J lost 8; bases outside the gene matches: 10. CDR3 size: 16 residues. CDR3 nucleotides: TGCAGTGCTAGAGACCACCGGGACAGGGGAAGCTATGAGCAGTTCTTC. As protein: CSARDHRDRGSYEQFF.

This clonotype was observed at least ten times. J is TRBJ2-1 and V is TRBV7-3; D uncertain. Trimming shortened V by 6 bases and J by 2 bases, and 14 bases separated the two germline ends. The CDR3 is made up of 15 amino acids. The V gene's germline CDR1 is SGHTA and CDR2 FQGTGA. In DNA, the CDR3 is TGTGCCAGCAGTCCCGACGGAGAAACCTACAATGAGCAGTTCTTC. Translating it yields CASSPDGETYNEQFF.

This clonotype was counted at least ten times. The chain is built from TRBV20-1 and TRBJ1-2; D is uncertain. The germline CDR1 and CDR2 sequences are DFQATT and SNEGSKA (reference sequence). CDR3 size: 14 residues. V dropped 5 bases and J dropped 1 base, with 14 bases sitting between them. CDR3: CSADLKQINYGYTF. The CDR3 DNA reads TGCAGTGCTGACCTTAAACAGATTAACTATGGCTACACCTTC.

This clonotype was observed at least ten times. The chain is built from TRBV6-5 and TRBJ1-1; D remains unclear. The V end lost 0 bases, the J end lost 5 bases, and 10 bases lay between the germline ends. Germline assignment: CDR1 MNHEY and CDR2 SVGAGI. The CDR3 loop spans 14 amino acids. The CDR3 protein is CASSYSDPGTEAFF. The CDR3 DNA reads as TGTGCCAGCAGTTACTCCGACCCGGGTACTGAAGCTTTCTTT.

In its sample, this clonotype was seen a few times. The chain carries TRBV9 and TRBJ2-1; the D gene could be TRBD1 or TRBD2 (5 bases each). Germline V gene lookup returns CDR1 SGDLS and CDR2 YYNGEE. V was trimmed by 4 bases and J by 0 bases, leaving 14 bases between them. CDR3 length equals 16 residues. The CDR3 DNA reads TGTGCCAGCAGCCGATGGGACGGCATCTCCTACAATGAGCAGTTCTTC. This translates into CASSRWDGISYNEQFF. Variable domain in full (rest from reference TRBV9 and TRBJ2-1): DSGVTQTPKHLITATGQRVTLRCSPRSGDLSVYWYQQSLDQGLQFLIQYYNGEERAKGNILERFSAQQFPDLHSELNLSSLELGDSALYFCASSRWDGISYNEQFFGPGTRLTVL.

This clonotype was recorded a few times. The chain recombines TRBV5-1 with TRBJ2-1, with D possibly being TRBD2 (5 bases). The CDR3 totals 13 residues. Between the trimmed V and J ends, which lost 0 bases and 8 bases, there was a span of 9 bases. CDR1 is SGHRS and CDR2 is YFSETQ in the germline V gene. The DNA for the CDR3 is TGCGCCAGCAGCTTGGCCTCGGGGTATGAGCAGTTCTTC. Residues: CASSLASGYEQFF.

V usage is TRBV10-3 and J usage is TRBJ1-1; D is unclear. V lost 7 bases to trimming and J lost 10 bases, with 19 bases between them. Germline CDR1 ENHRY, CDR2 SYGVKD. The CDR3 consists of 13 residues. Written as DNA, the CDR3 is TGTGCCATCATGAAGGCGGGAGGCAGCGGAGCTTTCTTT. Residues: CAIMKAGGSGAFF.

The chain has TRBV20-1 and TRBJ2-1; D unresolved. Germline lookup yields CDR1 DFQATT and CDR2 SNEGSKA (reference sequence). The CDR3 covers 13 residues. V lost 5 bases and J 10 bases, leaving 18 bases between the germline ends. CDR3 bases: TGCAGTGCTTCCGGGCCTTGGTCTCGAGAGCAGTTCTTC. Translation: CSASGPWSREQFF.

CDR3 bases: TGCGCCAGCAGCCCAGTGGACAGGGAGGACACCGGGGAGCTGTTTTTT. Protein: CASSPVDREDTGELFF. The V gene is TRBV5-1, the J gene TRBJ2-2; 8 bases match TRBD1. The germline CDR1 and CDR2 sequences are SGHRS and YFSETQ. The CDR3 consists of 16 residues. The V gene end was trimmed by 4 bases and the J gene end by 3 bases; junction bases not matched to a gene: 8.

This clonotype came up many times. This chain joins TRBV7-3 and TRBJ1-2; 7 bases line up with TRBD1. Germline CDR1 SGHTA, CDR2 FQGTGA. CDR3 length: 15 amino acids. J was trimmed by 6 bases and V by 2 bases; bases with no gene match: 9. The chain's CDR3 is CASSLGQSGQDGYTF. The CDR3 DNA reads as TGTGCCAGCAGCTTAGGCCAAAGCGGACAGGATGGCTACACCTTC.